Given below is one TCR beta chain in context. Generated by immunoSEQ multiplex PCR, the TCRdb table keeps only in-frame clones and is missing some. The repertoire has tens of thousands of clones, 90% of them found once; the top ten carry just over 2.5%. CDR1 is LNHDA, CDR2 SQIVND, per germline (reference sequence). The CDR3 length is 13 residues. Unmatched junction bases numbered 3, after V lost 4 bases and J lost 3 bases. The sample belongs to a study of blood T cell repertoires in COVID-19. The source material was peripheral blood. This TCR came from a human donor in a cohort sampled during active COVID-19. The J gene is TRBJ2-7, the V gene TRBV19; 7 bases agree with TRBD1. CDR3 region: CASSRDRVYEQYF. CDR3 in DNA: TGTGCCAGTAGTAGGGACAGAGTCTACGAGCAGTACTTC. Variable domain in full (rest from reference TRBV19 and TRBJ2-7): DGGITQSPKYLFRKEGQNVTLSCEQNLNHDAMYWYRQDPGQGLRLIYYSQIVNDFQKGDIAEGYSVSREKKESFPLTVTSAQKNPTAFYLCASSRDRVYEQYFGPGTRLTVT.